The 6 T cell receptor beta chains given below trace back to one sample, sequenced in a study of blood T cells in healthy people across ages. Then a second PCR, running about 7 to 11 cycles, was carried out with a sample-barcoded 5' primer and a J-beta primer mix. One entry per CDR3 protein, called by TCRdb with MiXCR from the 5' RACE reads. The sample lists around 1,500,000 distinct CDR3 sequences, roughly 40% seen once, with approximately 7.9% in the top ten. The sample consisted of blood. These receptors came from a woman aged 18-29 years in good health.

The chain employs TRBV20-1 and TRBJ1-1; D might be TRBD1 (6 bases). The CDR3 length is 12 residues. Trimming left V 0 bases short and J 10 bases short, with 12 bases between. The germline V gene has CDR1 DFQATT and CDR2 SNEGSKA (reference sequence). CDR3 protein: CSARDLTGRAFF. The CDR3 region has the DNA TGCAGTGCTAGAGATCTGACAGGCCGAGCTTTCTTT.

The CDR3 DNA sequence: TGTGCCAGCAGAAGGACAGGCGGGGTAGGCTACACCTTC. Translated: CASRRTGGVGYTF. The V gene is TRBV27, the J gene TRBJ1-2; the match to TRBD1 covers 7 bases. V trimming: 6 bases; J trimming: 8 bases; junction bases outside the gene matches: 9. This CDR3 spans 13 amino acids. Germline loops: CDR1 MNHEY, CDR2 SMNVEV (reference sequence).

This clonotype was counted between two and nine times. The CDR3 DNA reads as TGTGCCAGCAGCTTAGTAGCGGGAGCCCCAGATACGCAGTATTTT. This encodes CASSLVAGAPDTQYF. This chain uses TRBV7-6 with TRBJ2-3; TRBD2 matches at 9 bases. V shed 1 base and J 4 bases; nucleotides not matched to a gene: 3. CDR1 and CDR2 from the germline V gene are SGHVS and FNYEAQ. This CDR3 is built from 15 residues.

The CDR3 DNA reads TGTGCCAGCAGTGAACAGGGTCCGGATCAGCCCCAGCATTTT. Translating it yields CASSEQGPDQPQHF. The V call is TRBV2, the J call TRBJ1-5; a possible D gene is TRBD1 (5 bases). The germline V gene encodes CDR1 SNHLY and CDR2 FYNNEI. This CDR3 comprises 14 residues. Trimming removed 2 bases from V and 5 bases from J, with 10 bases in between.

This clonotype was counted ten times or more. The V call is TRBV12-3 or TRBV12-4, the J call TRBJ2-5; D remains ambiguous. Trimming removed 5 bases from V and 2 bases from J, with 6 bases in between. The CDR3 runs 12 residues. The CDR3 DNA reads as TGTGCCAGCAGTGCGCAGCAAGAGACCCAGTACTTC. Translating it yields CASSAQQETQYF.

J is TRBJ1-1 and V is TRBV10-3; possible D gene TRBD1, 6 bases. The CDR3 loop spans 14 amino acids. The ends were cut back, 3 bases at V and 1 base at J, with 9 bases in the middle. Germline V gives CDR1 ENHRY, CDR2 SYGVKD. The DNA of the CDR3 is TGTGCCATCAGTGATTGGGACAAGAACACTGAAGCTTTCTTT. Amino acids: CAISDWDKNTEAFF.